This T cell receptor beta chain was retrieved from a study of cytomegalovirus exposure and HLA in healthy donors. Overall study results and limits: While the bulk of TCR sequences proved rare, some public TCRs turned up in many donors. The study dropped some indistinguishable V segments, TRBV6-2 and TRBV6-3 among them.

PCR amplification relied on 60 Vbeta primers (plus 13 Jbeta primers). Sequenced by immunoSEQ multiplex PCR; TCRdb stores in-frame clones only, minus some. The sample lists more than 100,000 clones, 80% to 85% occurring once. This clone was observed once. Antigen: not known. Germline V gene lookup returns CDR1 LNHDA and CDR2 SQIVND (reference sequence). Trimming left V 2 bases short and J 6 bases short, with 10 bases between. The CDR3 is 14 amino acids. This chain joins TRBV19 and TRBJ1-4, with D possibly being TRBD1 (5 bases). The sequencing input was PBMCs. This clonotype originated in a man aged 25-45 years in good health and CMV-seronegative. This chain's CDR3 is CASSINPGDEKLFF. Written as DNA, the CDR3 is TGTGCCAGTAGTATAAACCCGGGGGATGAAAAACTGTTTTTT.